This T cell receptor beta chain appears in the sequencing data of a study of T cell repertoires and HLA-DP antigens. This clone has only a few counts. Its antigen remains unknown. Clones were read by immunoSEQ multiplex PCR, and TCRdb kept only the in-frame ones, dropping some. The sample shows about 73,000 clones, around 80% of them seen only once. Per germline, CDR1 LGHNA and CDR2 YSLEER. After removal of 3 bases from V and 7 bases from J, the junction contained 4 bases not matched to a gene. The CDR3 totals 14 residues. The source of this sequence is a man aged 60 to 69 in good health and CMV-seronegative. V and J are TRBV4-3 and TRBJ2-2, with 8 nucleotides matching TRBD1. The sample was CD4+ T cells from PBMCs. The CDR3 sequence: CASSQDRAGGELFF. The CDR3, as DNA: TGCGCCAGCAGCCAGGACAGGGCGGGCGGGGAGCTGTTTTTT.